The 10 T cell receptor beta chains below were found in one sample sequenced in a study of CD4 T cells in relation to SARS-CoV-2 and coronaviruses. Generated by immunoSEQ multiplex PCR, the TCRdb table keeps only in-frame clones and is missing some. The sample shows 37,000 or so clones, 75% to 90% of them seen only once. Sequenced input: memory CD4+ T cells from PBMCs. These receptors were obtained from an adult with COVID-19.

This clone was seen more than once but under ten times. This chain connects TRBV7-2 to TRBJ2-6, with D possibly matching TRBD2 (6 bases). CDR3 size: 16 residues. CDR1 is SGHTA and CDR2 is FQGNSA in the germline V gene. Trimming took off 1 base at V and 2 bases at J, with 9 bases between the two ends. The CDR3, as DNA: TGTGCCAGCAGCTTAGGTCCGGGGGCTGGGGCCAACGTCCTGACTTTC. This translates into CASSLGPGAGANVLTF.

The chain couples TRBV2 to TRBJ1-6; 9 positions match TRBD1. Germline V gives CDR1 SNHLY, CDR2 FYNNEI. The CDR3 contains 15 residues. Germline trimming cut 6 bases from V and 8 bases from J; bases unmatched to any gene: 8. In DNA form, the CDR3 reads TGTGCCAGCAGCGACGACAGGGGGTCTTATTCACCCCTCCACTTT. The encoded protein is CASSDDRGSYSPLHF.

This clone occurred once. The V gene is TRBV3-1 (or the pseudogene TRBV3-2), the J gene TRBJ1-5, with D possibly matching TRBD1 (6 bases). The CDR3 runs 16 residues. Trimming stripped 0 bases from V and 5 bases from J, with 14 bases between. Looked up from germline, CDR1 is LGHDT and CDR2 is YNNKEL (reference sequence). The CDR3 DNA sequence: TGTGCCAGCAGCCAAGATGCCCGGGACATTCATCAGCCCCAGCATTTT. This encodes CASSQDARDIHQPQHF.

The rearrangement uses TRBV28 and TRBJ1-4; D gene ambiguous. The V and J ends lost 2 bases and 0 bases respectively, with 4 bases between them. The germline V gene encodes CDR1 MDHEN and CDR2 SYDVKM. The CDR3 loop spans 14 amino acids. The CDR3 sequence is CASSLPATNEKLFF. DNA of the CDR3: TGTGCCAGCAGTTTACCCGCAACTAATGAAAAACTGTTTTTT.

The V call is TRBV6-5, the J call TRBJ2-7, with 7 bases that match TRBD1. The CDR3 totals 13 residues. The ends lost 4 bases at V and 0 bases at J; junction bases unmatched: 0. Per germline, CDR1 MNHEY and CDR2 SVGAGI. The CDR3 DNA reads as TGTGCCAGCAGTTGGGACAGCTCCTACGAGCAGTACTTC. Translation gives CASSWDSSYEQYF.

The chain links TRBV15 to TRBJ2-7; no definite D call. CDR1 is LNHNV and CDR2 is YYDKDF in the germline V gene (reference sequence). The CDR3 runs 13 residues. V lost 0 bases and J lost 9, with 12 bases in between. The CDR3 region is CATSREAVGGQYF. CDR3 nucleotide sequence: TGTGCCACCAGCAGAGAAGCCGTCGGCGGGCAGTACTTC.

A few counts support this clone. The V and J genes are TRBV19 and TRBJ2-6; TRBD1 is a possible D gene (6 bases). CDR3 length: 16 amino acids. V was shortened by 10 bases and J by 0 bases, with 16 bases between the two germline ends. Germline V gene sequence: CDR1 LNHDA, CDR2 SQIVND (reference sequence). CDR3 coding DNA: TGTGCCACCGCGCAGGGGTCAAGCTCTGGGGCCAACGTCCTGACTTTC. The encoded protein is CATAQGSSSGANVLTF.

This chain joins TRBV11-2 and TRBJ1-2, with D possibly being TRBD1 (5 bases). This CDR3 has 13 amino acids. The germline V gene encodes CDR1 SGHAT and CDR2 FQNNGV. V was shortened by 3 bases and J by 0 bases, with 5 bases between the two germline ends. The CDR3 here is CASSLGPNYGYTF. CDR3 DNA: TGTGCCAGCAGCTTGGGGCCTAACTATGGCTACACCTTC. Supplemented by reference TRBV11-2 and TRBJ1-2, the full variable domain reads EAGVAQSPRYKIIEKRQSVAFWCNPISGHATLYWYQQILGQGPKLLIQFQNNGVVDDSQLPKDRFSAERLKGVDSTLKIQPAKLEDSAVYLCASSLGPNYGYTFGSGTRLTVV.

The chain has TRBV4-1 and TRBJ2-3, with D perhaps TRBD2 (6 bases). Looked up from germline, CDR1 is MGHRA and CDR2 is YSYEKL. The CDR3 is 17 residues long. Trimming shortened V by 1 base and J by 1 base, and 15 bases separated the two germline ends. CDR3 nucleotide sequence: TGCGCCAGCAGCCAAGGGGACTGGCTCCCGCGCACAGATACGCAGTATTTT. Its protein product is CASSQGDWLPRTDTQYF.

The chain carries TRBV5-1 and TRBJ2-3; no clear D. This CDR3 region has 13 residues. Trimming stripped 4 bases from V and 2 bases from J, with 8 bases between. CDR1 and CDR2 (germline): SGHRS, YFSETQ. The DNA of the CDR3 is TGCGCCAGCAGCCTTCATTACACAGATACGCAGTATTTT. It specifies CASSLHYTDTQYF.